Detailed here is one TCR beta chain. Its antigen remains unidentified. V lost 1 base, J lost 3 bases, and 4 bases lay in between. The CDR3 extends over 13 amino acids. Germline V lookup: CDR1 LNHDA, CDR2 SQIVND (reference sequence). This record belongs to a study of identifying expanded T cells in peripheral blood. Findings and caveats of the study: Clone count variance between approximately 2-week samples rose with total template count.

Produced via immunoSEQ multiplex PCR; TCRdb's table is partial and in-frame only. Here the sample spans tens of thousands of clones, approximately 80% being singletons. The rearrangement joins TRBV19 to TRBJ2-1; D is unresolved. The specimen was blood. The sequence derives from a person aged 18-70 years in good health. CDR3 sequence reads: CASSIGNYNEQFF. CDR3 DNA sequence: TGTGCCAGTAGTATAGGTAACTACAATGAGCAGTTCTTC.